A selection of T cell receptor beta chains follows, all from one sample in a study of blood T cell repertoires in COVID-19. TCRdb keeps only in-frame clones here, not all; method: immunoSEQ multiplex PCR. The sample has under 75,000 clones, 80% to 90% seen once. Sample: peripheral blood. These receptors were obtained from a woman of 80 years or more with active COVID-19. Both conserved end residues are part of each CDR3. The D gene is left open where the match is weak. Not every row has a clone size; where given, it reads once, few, many or a size class.

clone size,J gene,D gene,V gene,CDR3 DNA,CDR3 protein
few,TRBJ2-4,.,TRBV12-3/TRBV12-4,TGTGCCAGCACCCTACAGGGCGAGCGGTACTTC,CASTLQGERYF
.,TRBJ2-5,.,TRBV10-3,TGTGCCATCAGTGCGGGACTCCGGGAAGAGACCCAGTACTTC,CAISAGLREETQYF
.,TRBJ2-6,.,TRBV5-1,TGCGCCAGCACCATAGACAGGATCTCTGGGGCCAACGTCCTGACTTTC,CASTIDRISGANVLTF
once,TRBJ1-2,.,TRBV7-9,TGTGCCAGCGTTTGGGGGACAACTAACTATGGCTACACCTTC,CASVWGTTNYGYTF
.,TRBJ1-2,.,TRBV2,TGTGCCAGCGACCCGGATTCAGGGCTATACTATGGCTACACCTTC,CASDPDSGLYYGYTF
.,TRBJ2-5,TRBD1,TRBV3-1/TRBV3-2,TGTGCCAGCAGAGAGGGACAGGGACGAGAGACCCAGTACTTC,CASREGQGRETQYF
.,TRBJ1-2,TRBD1,TRBV2,TGTGCCAGCGCCACAGGGGCCTATGGCTACACCTTC,CASATGAYGYTF
.,TRBJ2-3,TRBD2,TRBV5-1,TGCGCCAGCAGCTTGGTGGCTAGCGGGGCTAGCACAGATACGCAGTATTTT,CASSLVASGASTDTQYF
.,TRBJ2-7,TRBD1,TRBV10-3,TGTGCCATCAGTCCCGGGACAGGGGGCGACGAGCAGTACTTC,CAISPGTGGDEQYF
.,TRBJ2-1,TRBD2,TRBV15,TGTGCCACCAGCCGGGGACTAGCGGACAATGAGCAGTTCTTC,CATSRGLADNEQFF
.,TRBJ2-1,TRBD2,TRBV7-3,TGTGCCAGCAGCTCGGGACTAGCGGTCTACAATGAGCAGTTCTTC,CASSSGLAVYNEQFF
.,TRBJ2-1,TRBD2,TRBV14,TGTGCCAGCAGCCACTGGACTAGCGGGGGGGCCTCCTACAATGAGCAGTTCTTC,CASSHWTSGGASYNEQFF
.,TRBJ2-1,TRBD2,TRBV28,TGTGCCAGCAGTCCCCGGGGAAGCGGGGGGGCCCTTGAGCAGTTCTTC,CASSPRGSGGALEQFF
.,TRBJ2-3,.,TRBV7-8,TGTGCCAGCAGCCCCCCCAGAGATACGCAGTATTTT,CASSPPRDTQYF
once,TRBJ2-2,.,TRBV7-9,TGTGCCAGTAACCAGGGCTTAGGCACCGGGGAGCTGTTTTTT,CASNQGLGTGELFF
.,TRBJ1-5,TRBD1,TRBV24-1,TGTGCCACGGGACAGGATCAGCCCCAGCATTTT,CATGQDQPQHF
.,TRBJ2-7,TRBD1,TRBV18,TGTGCCAGCTCACCCCAGGGGACAGGGGTCGAGCAGTACTTC,CASSPQGTGVEQYF
.,TRBJ2-7,TRBD1,TRBV18,TGTGCCAGCTCTGAGGACAGGACCTACGAGCAGTACTTC,CASSEDRTYEQYF
.,TRBJ2-5,TRBD2,TRBV30,TGTGCCTGGACTAGCGGGATCCAAGAGACCCAGTACTTC,CAWTSGIQETQYF
.,TRBJ2-2,TRBD2,TRBV4-3,TGCGCCAGCAGCCGCGCCGGGACTAGCGGGGGGACCGGGGAGCTGTTTTTT,CASSRAGTSGGTGELFF
.,TRBJ2-1,TRBD2,TRBV27,TGTGCCAGCAGCGAGTCTAGCGGGGATTACAATGAGCAGTTCTTC,CASSESSGDYNEQFF
.,TRBJ2-7,.,TRBV3-1/TRBV3-2,TGTGCCAGCAGCCGACTCGCACAGGGAGAGGACGAGCAGTACTTC,CASSRLAQGEDEQYF
.,TRBJ1-5,.,TRBV19,TGTGCCAGTAGCACGGGGGGGTATAGCAATCAGCCCCAGCATTTT,CASSTGGYSNQPQHF
.,TRBJ2-2,TRBD2,TRBV6-6,TGTGCCAGCAGTCCATATAGCGGGGCCGGAGTCACCGGGGAGCTGTTTTTT,CASSPYSGAGVTGELFF
.,TRBJ1-5,TRBD1,TRBV2,TGTGCCAGCAGTGACGCAGGGGGCTTGGCGGGAAGCAATCAGCCCCAGCATTTT,CASSDAGGLAGSNQPQHF
.,TRBJ2-7,.,TRBV5-7,TGTGCCAGCAGTTCTCGAGGGGGGACAGATCTCTACGAGCAGTACTTC,CASSSRGGTDLYEQYF